These T cell receptor beta chains were read from a single sample in a study of cytomegalovirus exposure and HLA in healthy donors. This table comes from immunoSEQ multiplex PCR, and its TCRdb copy is limited to in-frame clones, with some not included. Here the sample spans about 200,000 clones, approximately 78% being singletons. Sample: PBMCs. All receptors come from a woman aged 45-65 years in good health and CMV-seropositive. The CDR3 runs from the conserved cysteine through the conserved F or W. The D gene is left open where the match is weak. A row's size may be missing; if present it is once, few, many or a size class.

TRBJ2-1,NA,TRBV6-5,TRBD2,TGTGCCAGCAACAATCGACTAGCGGGAAACAATGAGCAGTTCTTC,CASNNRLAGNNEQFF
TRBJ1-2,NA,TRBV14,TRBD1,TGTGCCAGCAGCCAAGGCGGGACAGGTTACTATGGCTACACCTTC,CASSQGGTGYYGYTF
TRBJ1-4,NA,TRBV5-8,NA,TGTGCCAGCAGCTTGGGGGCCCTAGGGGGGGCGCGAGAAAAACTGTTTTTT,CASSLGALGGAREKLFF
TRBJ2-2,NA,TRBV6-5,NA,TGTGCCAGCAACGAGACAGGAAACACCGGGGAGCTGTTTTTT,CASNETGNTGELFF
TRBJ1-1,NA,TRBV18,NA,TGTGCCAGCTCACCACAGAGGCAGCGGGACACTGAAGCTTTCTTT,CASSPQRQRDTEAFF
TRBJ2-1,few,TRBV28,TRBD2,TGTGCCAGCAACCTTAGCGGGGTTGACAATGAGCAGTTCTTC,CASNLSGVDNEQFF
TRBJ2-7,few,TRBV7-8,NA,TGTGCCAGCAGCCCGACAGTGTCCTACGAGCAGTACTTC,CASSPTVSYEQYF
TRBJ2-1,NA,TRBV10-3,TRBD2,TGTGCCATCGTGACTAGCGGGGTACACAATGAGCAGTTCTTC,CAIVTSGVHNEQFF
TRBJ1-5,NA,TRBV2,NA,TGTGCCAGCAGGAGAATATCGGGAAGCAATCAGCCCCAGCATTTT,CASRRISGSNQPQHF
TRBJ2-7,NA,TRBV28,TRBD2,TGTGCCAGCAGTTTAAAACTAGCGACCTACGAGCAGTACTTC,CASSLKLATYEQYF
TRBJ2-3,NA,TRBV5-1,TRBD1,TGCGCCAGCAGCTTGGCGGGACAGGACACAGATACGCAGTATTTT,CASSLAGQDTDTQYF
TRBJ2-4,NA,TRBV4-1,TRBD1,TGCGCCAGCAGCCGGGAGCCCCCTCCGGGACAGGGAATGGTCATTCAGTACTTC,CASSREPPPGQGMVIQYF
TRBJ1-5,once,TRBV4-1,NA,TGCGCCAGCAGCCACCCCCTGAGCAATCAGCCCCAGCATTTT,CASSHPLSNQPQHF
TRBJ2-7,NA,TRBV27,TRBD1,TGTGCCAGCAGCCGTCCCCCCGGGACAGGGGCCTACGAGCAGTACTTC,CASSRPPGTGAYEQYF
TRBJ2-1,NA,TRBV27,TRBD2,TGTGCCAGCAGTGAATCTAGCGGGAGAAGACATGAGCAGTTCTTC,CASSESSGRRHEQFF
TRBJ1-2,NA,TRBV19,NA,TGTGCCAGTAGTATCCCCCAGGCTATCTATGGCTACACCTTC,CASSIPQAIYGYTF
TRBJ2-2,once,TRBV10-3,TRBD1,TGTGCCATCAGGGAACCCGACAGGGTTGACACCGGGGAGCTGTTTTTT,CAIREPDRVDTGELFF
TRBJ1-4,NA,TRBV5-1,TRBD1,TGCGCCAGCAGGGACAGGGGGGTAACTAATGAAAAACTGTTTTTT,CASRDRGVTNEKLFF
TRBJ2-7,NA,TRBV5-1,NA,TGCGCCAGCAGCTTGCCTGGCGCAGACGGGATCGAAGAGCAGTACTTC,CASSLPGADGIEEQYF
TRBJ2-5,few,TRBV7-8,TRBD2,TGTGCCAGCAGCTTAGATCTAGCGGGGGGGCCATCTCTTGAGACCCAGTACTTC,CASSLDLAGGPSLETQYF
TRBJ1-2,NA,TRBV18,NA,TGTGCCAGCTCACCTCAAGACAGTTACTATGGCTACACCTTC,CASSPQDSYYGYTF
TRBJ1-2,NA,TRBV28,NA,TGTGCCAGCAACACAGCACAGTTCTATGGCTACACCTTC,CASNTAQFYGYTF
TRBJ1-2,NA,TRBV4-3,NA,TGCGCCAGCAGCCAAGATGGGGCGCTGGGGGGTGGCTACACCTTC,CASSQDGALGGGYTF
TRBJ2-7,few,TRBV11-2,NA,TGTGCCAGCAGCTTAGGAAGGGGTGAGCGCTACGAGCAGTACTTC,CASSLGRGERYEQYF
TRBJ1-2,NA,TRBV7-9,TRBD1,TGTGCCAGCAGCTTAGTTTCCACAGGGGGTCGTGGCTACACCTTC,CASSLVSTGGRGYTF
TRBJ1-5,once,TRBV7-8,NA,TGTGCCAGCAGCTTGTTGCGGCCATCGGGGCCCCAGCATTTT,CASSLLRPSGPQHF
TRBJ2-1,NA,TRBV28,TRBD1,TGTGCCAGCAGTGACATTCTAGGACAGGGGGCCTTAAACGGGATTAACAATGAGCAGTTCTTC,CASSDILGQGALNGINNEQFF
TRBJ2-1,NA,TRBV6-5,NA,TGTGCCAGCAGTCGGGCTAGCGACACCTACAATGAGCAGTTCTTC,CASSRASDTYNEQFF
TRBJ1-5,NA,TRBV9,NA,TGTGCCAGCAGCGTAGGCCCCCAGGGGCATCAGCCCCAGCATTTT,CASSVGPQGHQPQHF
TRBJ2-1,NA,TRBV30,TRBD1,TGTGCCTGGAGTTTTGGACAGGGGGCCCACAATGAGCAGTTCTTC,CAWSFGQGAHNEQFF
TRBJ2-3,NA,TRBV5-1,NA,TGCGCCAGCAGCACACAGGTGGGGGATACGCAGTATTTT,CASSTQVGDTQYF
TRBJ2-7,NA,TRBV7-9,TRBD1,TGTGCCAGCAGCGCCAGGGGGCACAACGAGCAGTACTTC,CASSARGHNEQYF
TRBJ1-4,NA,TRBV5-4,NA,TGTGCCAGCAGCCCTAGCTCGGCTAATGAAAAACTGTTTTTT,CASSPSSANEKLFF
TRBJ2-3,NA,TRBV6-5,TRBD1,TGTGCCAGCAGTTACAGACAGGGGGTAATAGATACGCAGTATTTT,CASSYRQGVIDTQYF
TRBJ2-2,NA,TRBV7-6,TRBD1,TGTGCCACGGGGACAGGGGGTTATACCGGGGAGCTGTTTTTT,CATGTGGYTGELFF
TRBJ1-2,NA,TRBV28,NA,TGTGCCAGCAGAGAATGGACAGTGAACTATGGCTACACCTTC,CASREWTVNYGYTF
TRBJ2-3,few,TRBV9,TRBD2,TGTGCCAGCAGACTAGGGACTAGCGGGGGGGCAGGAGATACGCAGTATTTT,CASRLGTSGGAGDTQYF
TRBJ1-4,NA,TRBV29-1,TRBD1,TGCAGCGTTGGGGACAGGAGAAGTGAAAAACTGTTTTTT,CSVGDRRSEKLFF
TRBJ2-1,NA,TRBV6-1,NA,TGTGCCAGCAGTAGTAGCAATGAGCAGTTCTTC,CASSSSNEQFF
TRBJ2-7,NA,TRBV18,TRBD1,TGTGCCAGCTCACCGACGGGACAGGGGTGGGACGAGCAGTACTTC,CASSPTGQGWDEQYF
TRBJ2-7,NA,TRBV11-2,NA,TGTGCCAGCAGCTTAGACCAGGGGGGAGAGCAGTACTTC,CASSLDQGGEQYF
TRBJ2-7,NA,TRBV6-5,TRBD2,TGTGCCAGCAGTTACAAGAGCGGGGGAGGATACGAGCAGTACTTC,CASSYKSGGGYEQYF
TRBJ2-3,NA,TRBV5-8,TRBD2,TGTGCCAGCAGCCAAGGGAGGGCAGATACGCAGTATTTT,CASSQGRADTQYF
TRBJ2-7,NA,TRBV30,NA,TGTGCCTGGAGCCTAAGGAGTAGGGGAACTAACGAGCAGTACTTC,CAWSLRSRGTNEQYF
TRBJ1-2,once,TRBV29-1,NA,TGCAGCGTTGTAGGGGAAGGCAGGAGTAACTATGGCTACACCTTC,CSVVGEGRSNYGYTF
TRBJ1-2,NA,TRBV7-8,TRBD1,TGTGCCAGCAGCTTATATTTACAGGGGGACTATGGCTACACCTTC,CASSLYLQGDYGYTF
TRBJ1-6,NA,TRBV5-1,TRBD1,TGCGCCAGCAGCACAGGACAGGCCCACTATAATTCACCCCTCCACTTT,CASSTGQAHYNSPLHF
TRBJ1-2,NA,TRBV9,NA,TGTGCCAGCAGCGTAGATCGGGGGGCGCAGTATGGCTACACCTTC,CASSVDRGAQYGYTF
TRBJ2-7,NA,TRBV15,NA,TGTGCCACCAGCAGAGACGAATTCGTGGCGGGCGAGCAGTACTTC,CATSRDEFVAGEQYF
TRBJ2-1,NA,TRBV5-1,NA,TGCGCCAGCAGCTTGGAAGGGGTTAGCTCCTACAATGAGCAGTTCTTC,CASSLEGVSSYNEQFF
TRBJ2-1,NA,TRBV6-5,NA,TGTGCCAGCAGTTACTCCCGGGGAAGGCTATCAAATGAGCAGTTCTTC,CASSYSRGRLSNEQFF
TRBJ1-2,NA,TRBV9,NA,TGTGCCAGCACCTCGAGTGTTAACTATGGCTACACCTTC,CASTSSVNYGYTF
TRBJ1-3,NA,TRBV2,NA,TGTGCCAGCAAGAGAAATTGGTCTGGAAACACCATATATTTT,CASKRNWSGNTIYF